A selection of T cell receptor beta chains follows, all from one sample in a study of OX40 agonist ivuxolimab in advanced cancers. This table comes from immunoSEQ multiplex PCR, and its TCRdb copy is limited to in-frame clones, with some not included. The profile shows fewer than 14,000 clones, approximately 74% of them singletons. Material: CD4+ or CD8+ T cells sorted from blood, obtained in a trial of the OX40 agonist ivuxolimab. Receptor source: an adult with an advanced solid tumor such as melanoma, head and neck, liver or kidney cancer. The CDR3 runs from the conserved cysteine through the conserved F or W. The D gene is left open where the match is weak. Size values are once, few and many counts, or a class for expanded clones, and some rows have none.

clone_size j_call d_call v_call cdr3_aa cdr3_nt
- TRBJ2-7 - TRBV19 CASRHRDGSSYEQYF TGTGCCAGTAGACACCGGGACGGCAGCTCCTACGAGCAGTACTTC
- TRBJ2-1 - TRBV4-3 CASSQESAAVPHNEQFF TGCGCCAGCAGCCAAGAGTCAGCGGCAGTGCCCCACAATGAGCAGTTCTTC
medium-sized TRBJ2-7 - TRBV27 CASSFGGGHSYEQYF TGTGCCAGCAGTTTTGGGGGTGGTCACTCCTACGAGCAGTACTTC
- TRBJ2-1 - TRBV27 CASSPQVYDEQFF TGTGCCAGCAGTCCACAGGTGTACGATGAGCAGTTCTTC
- TRBJ1-1 - TRBV9 CASSPGGGLEAFF TGTGCCAGCAGCCCCGGGGGGGGGCTGGAAGCTTTCTTT
- TRBJ1-1 - TRBV7-2 CASTYRVNTEAFF TGTGCCAGCACTTATAGGGTGAACACTGAAGCTTTCTTT
- TRBJ2-3 TRBD2 TRBV6-1 CASSEALAGGADTQYF TGTGCCAGCAGTGAAGCGCTAGCGGGAGGGGCAGATACGCAGTATTTT
- TRBJ2-2 - TRBV5-6 CASSFGTGELFF TGTGCCAGCAGCTTTGGCACCGGGGAGCTGTTTTTT
medium-sized TRBJ2-5 - TRBV28 CASQGDREQETQYF TGTGCCAGCCAGGGTGACAGAGAACAAGAGACCCAGTACTTC
- TRBJ1-4 TRBD1 TRBV7-8 CASSSDGTGGLKLFF TGTGCCAGCAGCTCCGATGGGACAGGGGGATTAAAACTGTTTTTT
- TRBJ2-3 TRBD1 TRBV6-5 CASSDSPDRADTQYF TGTGCCAGCAGTGACTCCCCGGACAGGGCAGATACGCAGTATTTT
- TRBJ2-1 - TRBV5-1 CASSLTSSSYNEQFF TGCGCCAGCAGCTTGACTAGCAGCTCCTACAATGAGCAGTTCTTC
- TRBJ2-3 - TRBV6-4 CASSESGGSGDTQYF TGTGCCAGCAGTGAGTCCGGGGGTTCAGGAGATACGCAGTATTTT
few TRBJ2-7 TRBD2 TRBV6-6 CASSYISGTNLYEQYF TGTGCCAGCAGTTACATATCGGGGACTAACCTATACGAGCAGTACTTC
- TRBJ1-5 - TRBV11-2 CASSSWTDQPQHF TGTGCCAGCAGTTCTTGGACGGATCAGCCCCAGCATTTT
few TRBJ1-1 - TRBV7-9 CASSWGGAEAFF TGTGCCAGCAGCTGGGGGGGAGCTGAAGCTTTCTTT
few TRBJ2-1 TRBD2 TRBV11-2 CASSFGTSGYNEQFF TGTGCCAGCAGTTTCGGGACTAGCGGTTACAATGAGCAGTTCTTC
- TRBJ2-7 - TRBV28 CASSLTPSEDDEQYF TGTGCCAGCAGTTTAACCCCCAGCGAGGACGACGAGCAGTACTTC
- TRBJ2-1 TRBD2 TRBV7-2 CASSLPSGTRNEQFF TGTGCCAGCAGCTTACCTAGCGGGACGAGAAATGAGCAGTTCTTC
once TRBJ1-5 TRBD1 TRBV6-1 CASRPTGGNQPQHF TGTGCCAGCAGACCCACAGGGGGGAATCAGCCCCAGCATTTT
once TRBJ2-1 - TRBV7-9 CASSLVSGYNEQFF TGTGCCAGCAGCTTAGTCTCAGGATACAATGAGCAGTTCTTC
- TRBJ1-4 - TRBV5-6 CASSLDGSRVSEKLFF TGTGCCAGCAGCCTCGACGGCTCCCGAGTCTCGGAAAAACTGTTTTTT
- TRBJ2-3 TRBD1 TRBV4-1 CASSQEQGGTDTQYF TGCGCCAGCAGCCAGGAACAGGGGGGAACAGATACGCAGTATTTT
- TRBJ2-7 TRBD1 TRBV6-5 CASSVMDRDEQYF TGTGCCAGCAGTGTCATGGACAGGGACGAGCAGTACTTC
once TRBJ1-5 - TRBV4-1 CASSQGPGLSHSNQPQHF TGCGCCAGCAGCCAAGGACCGGGACTCTCCCATAGCAATCAGCCCCAGCATTTT
- TRBJ2-2 TRBD2 TRBV5-1 CASSLTSPSTGELFF TGCGCCAGCAGCCTGACTAGCCCAAGCACCGGGGAGCTGTTTTTT
- TRBJ2-7 TRBD2 TRBV7-9 CASTGTSGLSSYEQYF TGTGCCAGCACCGGGACTAGCGGCCTAAGCTCCTACGAGCAGTACTTC
few TRBJ2-2 - TRBV7-3 CASSYSIGGVTTGELFF TGTGCCAGCAGCTATTCTATTGGGGGAGTAACCACCGGGGAGCTGTTTTTT
once TRBJ2-7 - TRBV29-1 CSVVVYEQYF TGCAGCGTTGTTGTGTACGAGCAGTACTTC
- TRBJ1-1 - TRBV5-4 CASSPDPEMGTEAFF TGTGCCAGCAGCCCAGATCCGGAGATGGGGACTGAAGCTTTCTTT
- TRBJ2-5 - TRBV9 CASSAPPDYQQETQYF TGTGCCAGCAGCGCCCCCCCGGACTACCAACAAGAGACCCAGTACTTC
once TRBJ2-2 - TRBV27 CASSPPRIANTGELFF TGTGCCAGCAGTCCCCCCCGCATCGCGAACACCGGGGAGCTGTTTTTT
- TRBJ2-1 - TRBV9 CASRPGTLYNEQFF TGTGCCAGCAGACCAGGGACGCTGTACAATGAGCAGTTCTTC
few TRBJ2-7 TRBD1 TRBV10-1 CASSPDRGCEQYF TGCGCCAGCAGCCCCGACAGGGGGTGCGAGCAGTACTTC
few TRBJ1-2 TRBD1 TRBV28 CASRDRVPGYTF TGTGCCAGCAGGGACAGGGTGCCCGGCTACACCTTC
- TRBJ1-2 TRBD1 TRBV19 CASSAGTGPYGYTF TGTGCCAGTAGTGCCGGGACAGGGCCCTATGGCTACACCTTC
- TRBJ2-5 TRBD2 TRBV5-6 CASGPSGNQETQYF TGTGCCAGCGGCCCTAGCGGGAACCAAGAGACCCAGTACTTC
- TRBJ2-5 TRBD1 TRBV19 CASSPRQGAGLETQYF TGTGCCAGTAGTCCGAGACAGGGGGCGGGCCTGGAGACCCAGTACTTC
few TRBJ1-2 - TRBV6-6 CASSYLGGKGYTF TGTGCCAGCAGTTACTTGGGGGGCAAAGGCTACACCTTC
- TRBJ2-4 - TRBV28 CASSLLGAENIQYF TGTGCCAGCAGTTTATTGGGGGCGGAAAACATTCAGTACTTC
medium-sized TRBJ2-5 TRBD2 TRBV10-3 CAISVTRVWLAGGWRKTQYF TGTGCCATCAGTGTCACTCGAGTGTGGCTAGCGGGAGGGTGGCGGAAGACCCAGTACTTC
few TRBJ1-4 - TRBV28 CASSPRGGEKLFF TGTGCCAGCAGCCCTAGGGGCGGTGAAAAACTGTTTTTT
- TRBJ2-1 - TRBV7-6 CASSLLDNEQFF TGTGCCAGCAGCCTCCTCGACAATGAGCAGTTCTTC
- TRBJ1-2 TRBD1 TRBV5-1 CASSKGGGSRLHGYTF TGCGCCAGCAGCAAAGGGGGCGGTTCCAGGCTACATGGCTACACCTTC